This entry features one T cell receptor (beta chain) sequence. No antigen is known for it. The sample belongs to a study of OX40 agonist ivuxolimab in advanced cancers. The overall study: Patients were dosed with the agonistic anti-OX40 (CD134) antibody ivuxolimab. Three patients got partial responses; one had hepatocellular carcinoma and two had cutaneous melanoma.

With 9 bases removed from V and 3 bases from J, the gap between germline ends came to 17 bases. The CDR3 has 14 residues. Germline CDR1 reads KGHSH; CDR2 reads LQKENI. The protocol was immunoSEQ multiplex PCR, while the TCRdb copy is restricted to in-frame clones and leaves out a portion. The table records about 68,000 clones, about 80% of them present only once. Study-level results: More expanded clones were seen, on average, in CD8+ T cells than in CD4+. In the 0.1 to 3.0 mg/kg range, CD4+ and CD8+ blood T cells had expanded clonally by week 6.

The clonotype originates from an adult with an advanced solid tumor such as melanoma, head and neck, liver or kidney cancer. V is TRBV18 and J is TRBJ1-1; D remains unclear. The input for sequencing was CD4+ or CD8+ T cells sorted from blood, taken in a trial of the OX40 agonist ivuxolimab. CDR3 DNA: TGTGCCAGTCTCTTACGTTCTAAGGACACTGAAGCTTTCTTT. This encodes CASLLRSKDTEAFF.